This T cell receptor (beta chain) was sequenced in a study of T cells in Graves' hyperthyroidism and ophthalmopathy. Lactation, pregnancy, other autoimmune disease or uncontrolled infection excluded patients. This CDR3 has 14 amino acids. Per germline, CDR1 MGHRA and CDR2 YSYEKL. Trimming cost V 0 bases and J 5 bases, with 10 bases left between them. General observations from the study: Most clonotypes expanded in thyroid above 0.001 were likewise present in blood.

This clonotype was seen more than once but under ten times. Its antigen is still unknown. Amplification yielded TCR beta CDR3 regions, with RNA transcripts as the source. Primed by the HTBI set, a first-round RT-PCR was run on the TCR CDR3. MiXCR, applied by TCRdb to the multiplex PCR reads, yields one record per CDR3 protein. The sample holds about 400,000 distinct CDR3 sequences, around 15% seen once. The source of this sequence is a man aged 50 to 60 with Graves' ophthalmopathy. This sequence joins TRBV4-1 and TRBJ2-5; D unclear. The specimen sequenced was blood. CDR3 sequence (DNA): TGCGCCAGCAGCCAAGAAACGGTCCAGGAGACCCAGTACTTC. Protein sequence: CASSQETVQETQYF.